This T cell receptor beta chain emerged from a study of T-cell reconstitution after alpha-beta-depleted transplantation in children listed by TCRdb under 2016. About the investigation overall: T-cell immune reconstitution after TCRalphabeta/CD19-depleted allogeneic hematopoietic cell transplantation in children was quantitatively tracked in the study by means of TCR repertoire profiling. Results the study describes overall, beyond this receptor: The frequencies of hyperexpanded clones fell over the following months, and after one year, T-cell counts and TCRbeta diversity were mostly attributed to newly produced T cells. The high TCRbeta diversity at day 60 in some patients was ascribed to recipient T cells and intrathymic progenitors that had survived conditioning. The apparently early alphabetaT-cell count recovery about two months after transplant was reportedly dependent on only several hundred rapidly expanded clones derived from non-depleted graft cells.

The library was built by means of PCR. Sequencing used an Illumina HiSeq 2500. TCR libraries were prepared with molecular barcoding, using unique molecular identifiers to normalize TCRbeta repertoire quantification. In-frame beta chains were kept once TCRdb had trimmed the public reads at Q25 with fastp and called clones with MiXCR. Rows are unified per CDR3 protein, each entry keeping the most common DNA and genes. Counted in this sample were roughly 300,000 distinct CDR3 sequences; more than 9% of them appeared once. The ten largest clones capture about a quarter of the sample. This specimen's treatment or condition label, per the study, means: allogeneic hematopoietic cell transplantation with graft depleted of TCRalphabeta T cells and CD19 B cells. TCRalphabeta/CD19-depleted allogeneic hematopoietic cell grafts were given to the transplant recipients, all of whom were children. The junction shows trimming of 0 bases on V and 3 bases on J, plus 9 bases between the germline ends. From the germline V gene, CDR1 is SGHTA and CDR2 is FQGNSA. Counted from cysteine to phenylalanine, this CDR3 has 14 amino acids. This entry keeps only the CDR3 DNA: 42 bases, framed from base 1.

As concerns this clonotype: Its binding antigen is unknown. No per-base quality is available; no much larger clone lies one base away.

The sequences come from peripheral blood, collected 180 days after TCRalphabeta/CD19-depleted stem cell transplant. The origin of this receptor is a male patient aged 2 to 10 who had a stem cell transplant for chronic granulomatous disease, so the T cells may come from the graft donor. The chain is made from TRBV7-2 and TRBJ2-7, with no confidently assigned D gene. DNA sequence: TGTGCCAGCAGCTTAGCGTTGTCAGACTACGAGCAGTACTTC. This translates into CASSLALSDYEQYF.